This TCR beta chain was sequenced for a study of T cells in Graves' hyperthyroidism and ophthalmopathy. This CDR3 region has 14 residues. With 3 bases clipped from V and 0 bases from J, the junction kept 3 bases outside the gene matches. Germline CDR1 and CDR2: DFQATT and SNEGSKA (reference sequence). Regions amplified from RNA transcripts were the TCR beta CDR3 regions. HTBI primers were used for first-round RT-PCR of the TCR CDR3. TCRdb ran MiXCR on the multiplex PCR reads and lists one entry per CDR3 protein. The sample holds about 700,000 distinct CDR3 sequences, 14% seen once. Exclusion of patients followed from uncontrolled infection, other autoimmune disease, pregnancy or lactation. This clonotype was detected ten times or more. The target antigen is unknown. Overall study findings and caveats: Most thyroid clonotypes expanded above 0.001 appeared in blood too.

The sequence was collected from a woman between 18 and 29 years old with Graves' hyperthyroidism. The chain combines TRBV20-1 with TRBJ2-3; 7 bases agree with TRBD2. Sequences were obtained from blood. CDR3 sequence: CSASFSGSTDTQYF. Here the CDR3 DNA reads TGCAGTGCTAGCTTTAGCGGGAGCACAGATACGCAGTATTTT.